This entry concerns a single T cell receptor (beta chain). The target antigen is unknown. Germline loops: CDR1 MGHDK, CDR2 SYGVNS. The length of the CDR3 is 15 residues. J lost 5 bases, V lost 5 bases, and 9 bases had no gene match. This sample was taken from a study of T cell responses to AZD1222 COVID-19 vaccine. Study-level points and caveats: After two AZD1222 doses, spike-specific TCR breadth and depth rose versus day 0. It should be noted that donors were predominantly white British and more often female, and clonal diversity was possibly underestimated.

Measured with immunoSEQ multiplex PCR; TCRdb has only the in-frame clones, and not every one. The profile shows roughly 120,000 clones, under 95% of them singletons. The receptor's source is an adult who received the AZD1222 COVID-19 vaccine. The sample here was peripheral blood, taken 28 days after the second AZD1222 dose. The chain couples TRBV25-1 to TRBJ1-2, with TRBD1 identical over 9 bases. The CDR3 coding sequence is TGTGCCAGCAGTCCTCCCGGGACAGGGCAATATGGCTACACCTTC. Protein sequence: CASSPPGTGQYGYTF.